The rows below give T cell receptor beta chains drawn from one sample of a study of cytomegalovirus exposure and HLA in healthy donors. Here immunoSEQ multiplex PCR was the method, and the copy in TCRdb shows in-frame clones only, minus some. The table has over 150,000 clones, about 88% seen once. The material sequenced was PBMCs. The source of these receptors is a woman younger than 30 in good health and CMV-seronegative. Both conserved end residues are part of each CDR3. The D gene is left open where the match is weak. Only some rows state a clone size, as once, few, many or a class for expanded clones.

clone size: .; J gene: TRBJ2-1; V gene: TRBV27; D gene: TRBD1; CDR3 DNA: TGTGCCAGCAGTTTACGAACAGGGGCCTACAATGAGCAGTTCTTC; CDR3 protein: CASSLRTGAYNEQFF
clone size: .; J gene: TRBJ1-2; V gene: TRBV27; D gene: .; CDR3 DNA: TGTGCCAGCAGTTCGACAGCTTCTTATGGCTACACCTTC; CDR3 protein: CASSSTASYGYTF
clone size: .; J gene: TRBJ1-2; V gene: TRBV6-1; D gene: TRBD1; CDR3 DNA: TGTGCCAGCAGTGATGCCGGGACAGTCGAAGGCTACACCTTC; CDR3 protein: CASSDAGTVEGYTF
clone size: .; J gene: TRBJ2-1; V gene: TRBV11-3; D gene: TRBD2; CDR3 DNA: TGTGCCAGCAGCTTAGATACTAGCGGATCCTACAATGAGCAGTTCTTC; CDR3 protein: CASSLDTSGSYNEQFF
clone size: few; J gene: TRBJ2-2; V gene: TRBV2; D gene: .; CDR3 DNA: TGTGCCAGCAGACCCGACGCGGCGGCGAACACCGGGGAGCTGTTTTTT; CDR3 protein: CASRPDAAANTGELFF
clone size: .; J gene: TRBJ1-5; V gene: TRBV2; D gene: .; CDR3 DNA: TGTGCCAGCAGGGGGGAGGATCAGCCCCAGCATTTT; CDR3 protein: CASRGEDQPQHF
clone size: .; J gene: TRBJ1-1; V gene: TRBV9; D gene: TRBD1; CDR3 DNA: TGTGCCAGCAGCGTAGGCTTGGCAGGGCAGGGGGGCACTGAAGCTTTCTTT; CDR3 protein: CASSVGLAGQGGTEAFF
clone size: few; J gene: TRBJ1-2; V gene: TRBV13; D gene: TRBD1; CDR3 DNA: TGTGCCAGCAGCGAAACAGGGGGCCTCTATGGCTACACCTTC; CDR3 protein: CASSETGGLYGYTF
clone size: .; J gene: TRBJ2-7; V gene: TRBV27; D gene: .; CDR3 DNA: TGTGCCAGCAGAAACGAGGGTATGGCCTACGAGCAGTACTTC; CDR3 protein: CASRNEGMAYEQYF
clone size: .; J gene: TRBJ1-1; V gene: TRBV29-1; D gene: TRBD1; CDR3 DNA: TGCAGCGTCCGGAGGGACAGCTTGAACACTGAAGCTTTCTTT; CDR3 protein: CSVRRDSLNTEAFF
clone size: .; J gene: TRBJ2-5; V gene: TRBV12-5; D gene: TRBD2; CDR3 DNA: TGTGCTAGTGGTTTCTCGGGACTATACGAAGAGACCCAGTACTTC; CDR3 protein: CASGFSGLYEETQYF
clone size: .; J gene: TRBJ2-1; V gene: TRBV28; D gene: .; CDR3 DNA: TGTGCCAGCAGTTTAAGGGGGGGATTGAACAATGAGCAGTTCTTC; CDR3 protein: CASSLRGGLNNEQFF
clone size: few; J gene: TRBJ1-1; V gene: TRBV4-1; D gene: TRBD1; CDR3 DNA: TGCGCCAGCAGCCAACGGACAGGGGGCACTGAAGCTTTCTTT; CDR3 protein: CASSQRTGGTEAFF
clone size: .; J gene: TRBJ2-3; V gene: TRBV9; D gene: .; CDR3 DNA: TGTGCCAGCAGCGTAGGCGATTCGAAGAGCACAGATACGCAGTATTTT; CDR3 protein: CASSVGDSKSTDTQYF
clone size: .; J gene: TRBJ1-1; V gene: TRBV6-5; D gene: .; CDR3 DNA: TGTGCCAGCAGTGGACAGTTGAACACTGAAGCTTTCTTT; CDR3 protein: CASSGQLNTEAFF
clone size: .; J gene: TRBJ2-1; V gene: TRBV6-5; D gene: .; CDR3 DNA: TGTGCCAGCAACTCCAACTGGGGAAGGGGCAATGAGCAGTTCTTC; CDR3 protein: CASNSNWGRGNEQFF
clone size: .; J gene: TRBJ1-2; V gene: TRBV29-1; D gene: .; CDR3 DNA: TGCAGCGTTGGACTAACTGAGGGCTACACCTTC; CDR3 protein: CSVGLTEGYTF
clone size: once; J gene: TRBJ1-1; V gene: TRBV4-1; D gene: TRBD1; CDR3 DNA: TGCGCCAGCAGCCAAGGGACAGGGGGGAACACTGAAGCTTTCTTT; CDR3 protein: CASSQGTGGNTEAFF
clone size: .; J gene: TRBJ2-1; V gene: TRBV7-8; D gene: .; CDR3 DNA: TGTGCCAGCTCTCAGGCTCAATTCTACAATGAGCAGTTCTTC; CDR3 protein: CASSQAQFYNEQFF
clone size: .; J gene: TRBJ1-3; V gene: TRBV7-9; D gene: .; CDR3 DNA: TGTGCCAGCAGCCCCGAGGTCGCTGGAAACACCATATATTTT; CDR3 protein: CASSPEVAGNTIYF
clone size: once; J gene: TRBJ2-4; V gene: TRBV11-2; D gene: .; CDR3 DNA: TGTGCCAGCAGCTTAGAATCCCGGATTCAGTACTTC; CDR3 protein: CASSLESRIQYF
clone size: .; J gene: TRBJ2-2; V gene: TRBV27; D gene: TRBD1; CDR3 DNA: TGTGCCAGCAGTTTAGTGGCGAACAGGGGCACCGGGGAGCTGTTTTTT; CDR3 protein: CASSLVANRGTGELFF
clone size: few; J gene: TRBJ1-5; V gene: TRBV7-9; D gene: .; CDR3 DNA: TGTGCCAGCAGCCTGGGCGGGGGCAATCAGCCCCAGCATTTT; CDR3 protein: CASSLGGGNQPQHF
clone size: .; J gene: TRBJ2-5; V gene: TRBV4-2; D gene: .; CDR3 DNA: TGTGCCAGCAGCCAGGGCCGCCAAGAGACCCAGTACTTC; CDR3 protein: CASSQGRQETQYF
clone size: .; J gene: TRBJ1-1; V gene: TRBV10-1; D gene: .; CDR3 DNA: TGCGCCAGCAGTGAAACAGGGAAGGGGACTGAAGCTTTCTTT; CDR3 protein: CASSETGKGTEAFF
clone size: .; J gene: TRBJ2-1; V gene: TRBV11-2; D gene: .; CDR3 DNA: TGTGCCAGCAGCCTCGACAATGAGCAGTTCTTC; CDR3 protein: CASSLDNEQFF
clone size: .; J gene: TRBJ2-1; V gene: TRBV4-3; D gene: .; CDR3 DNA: TGCGCCAGCAGCCAGGGACTCTACGATGAGCAGTTCTTC; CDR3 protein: CASSQGLYDEQFF
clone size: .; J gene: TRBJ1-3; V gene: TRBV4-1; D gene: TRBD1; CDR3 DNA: TGCGCCAGCAGCCAACTCCGGACAGGTGGAAACACCATATATTTT; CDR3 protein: CASSQLRTGGNTIYF
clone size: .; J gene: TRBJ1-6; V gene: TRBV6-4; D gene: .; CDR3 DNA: TGTGCCAGCAGTGCGGCAGGGAACCCACCCCTCCACTTT; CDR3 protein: CASSAAGNPPLHF
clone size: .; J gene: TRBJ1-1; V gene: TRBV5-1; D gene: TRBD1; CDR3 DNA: TGCGCCAGCAGCTTGCGGACAGGGGACGGCACTGAAGCTTTCTTT; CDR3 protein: CASSLRTGDGTEAFF
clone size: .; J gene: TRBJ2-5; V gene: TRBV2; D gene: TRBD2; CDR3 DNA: TGTGCCAGCAGTGAAGCCTACGGGACTAGCGGGGGTGAGACCCAGTACTTC; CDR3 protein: CASSEAYGTSGGETQYF
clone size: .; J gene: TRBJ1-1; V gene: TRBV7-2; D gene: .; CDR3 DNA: TGTGCCAGCAGCTTTAATCCGGGGGTTAACACTGAAGCTTTCTTT; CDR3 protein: CASSFNPGVNTEAFF
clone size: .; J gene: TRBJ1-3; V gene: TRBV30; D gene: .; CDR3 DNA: TGTGCCTGGAGTGTAAGGGGCAGAGAAGGAAACACCATATATTTT; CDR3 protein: CAWSVRGREGNTIYF
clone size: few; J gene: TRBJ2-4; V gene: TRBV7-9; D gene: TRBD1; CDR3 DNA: TGTGCCAGCAGCTCCGACAGGGGATCCAAAAACATTCAGTACTTC; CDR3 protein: CASSSDRGSKNIQYF
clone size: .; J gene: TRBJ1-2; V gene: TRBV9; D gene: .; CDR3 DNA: TGTGCCAGCAGCGCCCTATTCGACTATGGCTACACCTTC; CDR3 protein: CASSALFDYGYTF
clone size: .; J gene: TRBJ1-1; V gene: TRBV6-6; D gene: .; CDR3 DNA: TGTGCCAGCAGTTACTTCCCGGCCCGCCCGGGTACTGAAGCTTTCTTT; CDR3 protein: CASSYFPARPGTEAFF
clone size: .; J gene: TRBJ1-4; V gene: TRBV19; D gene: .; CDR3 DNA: TGTGCCACCTCTCAGGGGACTAATGAAAAACTGTTTTTT; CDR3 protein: CATSQGTNEKLFF
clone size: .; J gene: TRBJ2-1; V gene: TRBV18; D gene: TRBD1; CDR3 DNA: TGTGCCAGCTCAGCTACCGGGACAGGGGGCAATGAGCAGTTCTTC; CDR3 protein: CASSATGTGGNEQFF
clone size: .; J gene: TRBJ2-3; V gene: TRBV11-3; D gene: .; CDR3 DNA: TGTGCCAGCAGCAACGACGGGAGACCGGCAGATACGCAGTATTTT; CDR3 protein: CASSNDGRPADTQYF
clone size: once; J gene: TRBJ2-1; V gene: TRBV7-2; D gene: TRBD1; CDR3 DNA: TGTGCCAGCAACAGACAGGGGAATGAGCAGTTCTTC; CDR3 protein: CASNRQGNEQFF